The entry below describes one TCR beta chain. The data originate from a study of shared clonotypes between healthy human individuals. The method was immunoSEQ multiplex PCR; TCRdb's version includes in-frame clones alone and lacks a portion of them. This sample has 550,000 to 700,000 clones; 73% occur once, and the top ten carry 1.5% to 2%. The CDR3 spans 15 residues. Trimming cost V 3 bases and J 6 bases, with 18 bases left between them. The germline CDR1 and CDR2 sequences are LNHNV and YYDKDF (reference sequence). This TCR was recovered from a woman in her twenties or thirties in good health. Sequencing was carried out using memory CD4+ T cells sorted from blood. The subset is: CD45RA-negative fraction. The V gene is TRBV15, the J gene TRBJ2-7; a weak D match, TRBD2 (6 bases). CDR3 coding DNA: TGTGCCACCAGCAGTGCTGGAGGGGCCCCATCCGAGCAGTACTTC. Its translation: CATSSAGGAPSEQYF.